This T cell receptor beta chain was identified during a study of blood T cell repertoires in COVID-19. About the study: Samples taken during acute and convalescent COVID-19 were collected in the United States, Italy and Spain.

As originally analysed: Estimation of nucleated cell counts relied on the amplification of reference gene primers. The table came from immunoSEQ multiplex PCR; TCRdb's copy has only in-frame clones and leaves some out. The DNA gave D and trimming, while V, J and clone size come from that table. The repertoire holds around 150,000 clones, with approximately 80% as singletons. Sequencing input: peripheral blood. The TCR was taken from a woman of 80 years or more with active or convalescent COVID-19.

CDR3 nucleotide sequence: TGTGCCAGCAGCTCCTACAGGGGGCCGGGCAATCAGCCCCAGCATTTT. Amino acids: CASSSYRGPGNQPQHF. This sequence joins TRBV7-9 and TRBJ1-5; 9 bases line up with TRBD1. This CDR3 spans 16 amino acids. V lost 4 bases and J lost 2; bases outside the gene matches: 6. Per the germline V gene, CDR1 is SEHNR and CDR2 is FQNEAQ (reference sequence).